Each of the 2 T cell receptor beta chains below was sequenced from the same sample in a study of early T cells in non-severe SARS-CoV-2 infection. TCRdb fed the 5' RACE reads into MiXCR, producing one record per CDR3 protein. The sample lists more than 75,000 distinct CDR3 sequences; about 13% were seen once. The sample consisted of whole blood. These receptors originate from an adult who was a healthcare worker with PCR-confirmed SARS-CoV-2 infection or an uninfected control (not recorded which).

The chain carries TRBV7-2 and TRBJ1-1; no definite D call. Trimming removed 5 bases from V and 0 bases from J, with 16 bases in between. This CDR3 spans 16 amino acids. The germline V gene encodes CDR1 SGHTA and CDR2 FQGNSA. CDR3 in amino acids: CASSLMSTTMNTEAFF. Here the CDR3 DNA reads TGTGCCAGCAGCCTTATGTCTACGACAATGAACACTGAAGCTTTCTTT.

The chain recombines TRBV29-1 with TRBJ2-7, with D unresolved. V lost 3 bases to trimming and J lost 6 bases, with 12 bases between them. Germline lookup yields CDR1 SQVTM and CDR2 ANQGSEA. This CDR3 has 12 amino acids. CDR3 nucleotide sequence: TGCAGCGTTGAGCGACGGACCGGCGAGCAGTACTTC. Its translation is CSVERRTGEQYF.